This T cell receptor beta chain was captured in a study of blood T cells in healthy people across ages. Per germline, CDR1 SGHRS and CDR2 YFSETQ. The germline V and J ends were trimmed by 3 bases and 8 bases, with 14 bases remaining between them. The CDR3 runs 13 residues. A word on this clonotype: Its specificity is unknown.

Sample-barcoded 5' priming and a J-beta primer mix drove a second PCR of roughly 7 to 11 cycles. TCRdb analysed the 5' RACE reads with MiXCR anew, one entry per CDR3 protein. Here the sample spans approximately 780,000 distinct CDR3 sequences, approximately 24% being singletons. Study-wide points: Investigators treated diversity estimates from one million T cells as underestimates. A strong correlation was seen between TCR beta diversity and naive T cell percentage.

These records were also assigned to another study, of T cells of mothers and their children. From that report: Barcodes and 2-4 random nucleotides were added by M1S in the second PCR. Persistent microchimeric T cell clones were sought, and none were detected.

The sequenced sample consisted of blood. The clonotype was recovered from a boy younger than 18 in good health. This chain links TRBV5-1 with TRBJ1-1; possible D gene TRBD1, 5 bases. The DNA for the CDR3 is TGCGCCAGCAGCTCGACTACAGGTTCCGAAGCTTTCTTT. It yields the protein CASSSTTGSEAFF.